Below, one T cell receptor (beta chain) is given with its context. The sample originates from a study of cytomegalovirus exposure and HLA in healthy donors. The CDR3 contains 13 residues. Germline assignment: CDR1 MNHNS and CDR2 SASEGT. Between the trimmed V and J ends, which lost 3 bases and 6 bases, there was a span of 12 bases. PCR used 60 Vbeta primers and 13 Jbeta primers. TCRdb's table, derived via immunoSEQ multiplex PCR, lists solely in-frame clones and lacks some. The sample carries about 150,000 clones, 70% to 85% recorded once. This chain joins TRBV6-1 and TRBJ2-7, with D possibly TRBD2 on 6 matching bases. The source of this sequence is a man aged 18 to 35 in good health and CMV-seronegative. The sample was PBMCs. The CDR3 sequence is CASSDSWGGEQYF. Here the CDR3 DNA reads TGTGCCAGCAGTGACTCTTGGGGAGGCGAGCAGTACTTC.